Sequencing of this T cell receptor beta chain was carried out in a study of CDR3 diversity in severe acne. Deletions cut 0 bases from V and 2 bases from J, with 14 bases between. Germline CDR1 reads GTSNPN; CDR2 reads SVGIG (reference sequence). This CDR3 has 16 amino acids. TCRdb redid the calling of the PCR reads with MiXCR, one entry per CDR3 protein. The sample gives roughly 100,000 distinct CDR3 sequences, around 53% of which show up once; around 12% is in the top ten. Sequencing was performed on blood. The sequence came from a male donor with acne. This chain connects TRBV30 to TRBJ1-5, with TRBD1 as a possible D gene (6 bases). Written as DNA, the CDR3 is TGTGCCTGGAGTGTACTGCAGGGGCTAGGCAATCAGCCCCAGCATTTT. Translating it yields CAWSVLQGLGNQPQHF.